These T cell receptor beta chains were read from a single sample in a study of cytomegalovirus exposure and HLA in healthy donors. Generated by immunoSEQ multiplex PCR, the TCRdb table keeps only in-frame clones and is missing some. Here the sample spans fewer than 200,000 clones, 85% being singletons. The sequenced sample was PBMCs. The origin of the receptors is a man younger than 35 in good health and CMV-seropositive. Each CDR3 is given with its conserved first and last residue. Each record gives: clone size, J gene, D gene, V gene, CDR3 protein, CDR3 DNA. The D gene is left open where the match is weak. Some rows mark clone size as missing; the rest say once, few, many or name a class of expanded clone.

. | TRBJ1-1 | . | TRBV30 | CAWGEGRLNTEAFF | TGTGCCTGGGGGGAGGGCAGGTTGAACACTGAAGCTTTCTTT
. | TRBJ1-1 | TRBD1 | TRBV9 | CASSVEGAMNTEAFF | TGTGCCAGCAGCGTAGAGGGGGCGATGAACACTGAAGCTTTCTTT
. | TRBJ1-5 | . | TRBV19 | CASSTQGSNQPQHF | TGTGCCAGTTCCACACAGGGCTCCAATCAGCCCCAGCATTTT
. | TRBJ1-1 | . | TRBV19 | CASSTLGRAEAFF | TGTGCCAGTAGTACCCTAGGCAGGGCTGAAGCTTTCTTT
. | TRBJ1-5 | . | TRBV7-9 | CASSFDSFNQPQHF | TGTGCCAGCAGCTTTGACAGTTTCAATCAGCCCCAGCATTTT
. | TRBJ2-7 | . | TRBV7-2 | CASSFLDEQYF | TGTGCCAGCAGCTTTCTTGACGAGCAGTACTTC
. | TRBJ1-2 | . | TRBV5-4 | CASGQELANYGYTF | TGTGCCAGCGGGCAGGAACTAGCTAACTATGGCTACACCTTC
. | TRBJ2-7 | . | TRBV7-9 | CASSSVKGPDYEQYF | TGTGCCAGCAGTTCGGTGAAGGGGCCCGACTACGAGCAGTACTTC
. | TRBJ2-3 | . | TRBV7-6 | CASSLIRLATTDTQYF | TGTGCCAGCAGCTTAATAAGGCTAGCCACCACAGATACGCAGTATTTT
. | TRBJ1-3 | . | TRBV2 | CASSEMRSGNTIYF | TGTGCCAGCAGTGAAATGCGCTCTGGAAACACCATATATTTT
. | TRBJ2-7 | . | TRBV12-2 | CASRSQATSGRAPYEQYF | TGTGCAAGTCGCTCCCAGGCGACTAGCGGGAGGGCGCCCTACGAGCAGTACTTC
. | TRBJ1-1 | TRBD1 | TRBV7-9 | CASSLQGETEAFF | TGTGCCAGCAGCTTACAGGGGGAAACTGAAGCTTTCTTT
. | TRBJ1-5 | . | TRBV10-3 | CAISEGGGNQPQHF | TGTGCCATCAGTGAGGGAGGAGGAAATCAGCCCCAGCATTTT
. | TRBJ2-3 | TRBD2 | TRBV5-1 | CASSLGGSGTDTQYF | TGCGCCAGCAGCTTGGGCGGGAGTGGCACAGATACGCAGTATTTT
. | TRBJ2-1 | TRBD2 | TRBV9 | CASSVVAGDDNEQFF | TGTGCCAGCAGCGTAGTAGCGGGGGATGACAATGAGCAGTTCTTC
. | TRBJ2-3 | . | TRBV7-9 | CASSESHSTDTQYF | TGTGCCAGCAGCGAGTCCCACAGCACAGATACGCAGTATTTT
. | TRBJ2-1 | TRBD2 | TRBV5-1 | CASSQGLAGGGEQFF | TGCGCCAGCAGCCAAGGACTAGCGGGGGGAGGTGAGCAGTTCTTC
few | TRBJ1-2 | TRBD1 | TRBV11-2 | CASSSTGVYGYTF | TGTGCCAGCAGCTCGACAGGGGTCTATGGCTACACCTTC
once | TRBJ1-5 | . | TRBV12-2 | CASRFRQGGSGSNQPQHF | TGTGCAAGTCGCTTCAGACAGGGTGGGAGTGGTAGCAATCAGCCCCAGCATTTT
. | TRBJ2-5 | TRBD1 | TRBV13 | CASSSGQAGRETQYF | TGTGCCAGCAGCTCCGGACAGGCGGGTAGAGAGACCCAGTACTTC
. | TRBJ2-7 | . | TRBV5-4 | CASSMQGDSKVQYF | TGTGCCAGCAGCATGCAGGGGGACTCTAAGGTGCAGTACTTC
. | TRBJ2-3 | . | TRBV7-9 | CASSLGEGRYTDTQYF | TGTGCCAGCAGCTTAGGAGAGGGAAGGTACACAGATACGCAGTATTTT
. | TRBJ1-2 | TRBD1 | TRBV7-2 | CASSTYGDRVGYGYTF | TGTGCCAGCAGCACATACGGGGACAGGGTGGGCTATGGCTACACCTTC
. | TRBJ2-1 | TRBD1 | TRBV11-1 | CASSLSGQDYNEQFF | TGTGCCAGCAGCTTAAGTGGACAGGACTACAATGAGCAGTTCTTC
. | TRBJ2-3 | . | TRBV19 | CASTAGQLVTDTQYF | TGTGCCAGTACCGCAGGACAGCTTGTCACAGATACGCAGTATTTT
once | TRBJ2-5 | . | TRBV7-9 | CASSAVSGLETQYF | TGTGCCAGCAGCGCCGTGTCGGGACTAGAGACCCAGTACTTC
. | TRBJ2-5 | TRBD1 | TRBV4-1 | CASSQVIQGEETQYF | TGCGCCAGCAGCCAAGTCATACAGGGGGAGGAGACCCAGTACTTC
. | TRBJ1-1 | . | TRBV2 | CASSEWQGNTEAFF | TGTGCCAGCAGTGAATGGCAGGGGAACACTGAAGCTTTCTTT
. | TRBJ2-2 | . | TRBV29-1 | CSVGPSRTTGELFF | TGCAGCGTTGGGCCTAGCCGTACCACCGGGGAGCTGTTTTTT
. | TRBJ2-3 | . | TRBV5-1 | CASSFGGQGTDTQYF | TGCGCCAGCAGCTTCGGGGGGCAAGGCACAGATACGCAGTATTTT
. | TRBJ2-3 | . | TRBV11-2 | CASSFLDTQYF | TGTGCCAGCAGCTTCCTGGATACGCAGTATTTT
. | TRBJ2-2 | . | TRBV9 | CASSYGSNTGELFF | TGTGCCAGCAGTTACGGGAGCAACACCGGGGAGCTGTTTTTT
. | TRBJ1-5 | . | TRBV2 | CASSATDIRQPQHF | TGTGCCAGCAGTGCCACCGACATCAGGCAGCCCCAGCATTTT
. | TRBJ1-1 | . | TRBV18 | CASSSTTVNTEAFF | TGTGCCAGCTCAAGCACGACAGTGAACACTGAAGCTTTCTTT
. | TRBJ2-7 | TRBD1 | TRBV28 | CASSWDPGQGGTYEQYF | TGTGCCAGCAGTTGGGATCCGGGACAGGGGGGAACCTACGAGCAGTACTTC
. | TRBJ1-4 | . | TRBV5-1 | CASSYSGAATNEKLFF | TGCGCCAGCAGCTACAGCGGGGCGGCAACTAATGAAAAACTGTTTTTT
. | TRBJ2-7 | . | TRBV6-5 | CASSYARAAYEQYF | TGTGCCAGCAGTTACGCCAGGGCCGCCTACGAGCAGTACTTC
. | TRBJ2-7 | . | TRBV5-1 | CASSPGMAPVAYEQYF | TGCGCCAGCAGCCCCGGGATGGCACCCGTAGCCTACGAGCAGTACTTC
few | TRBJ2-7 | . | TRBV11-2 | CASSLDGAGFSYEQYF | TGTGCCAGCAGCTTAGATGGCGCAGGGTTTTCCTACGAGCAGTACTTC
. | TRBJ2-7 | TRBD1 | TRBV4-1 | CASSRVVQGHYEQYF | TGCGCCAGCAGCCGAGTCGTACAGGGGCACTACGAGCAGTACTTC
. | TRBJ2-1 | . | TRBV5-1 | CASSLWSQAGNEQFF | TGCGCCAGCAGCTTGTGGTCCCAGGCTGGGAATGAGCAGTTCTTC
. | TRBJ2-6 | . | TRBV19 | CASTIRVQGDSGANVLTF | TGTGCCAGTACTATTAGGGTACAGGGAGACTCTGGGGCCAACGTCCTGACTTTC
. | TRBJ2-7 | . | TRBV6-1 | CASELEWSYEQYF | TGTGCCAGCGAGCTCGAGTGGTCCTACGAGCAGTACTTC
. | TRBJ2-2 | . | TRBV4-1 | CASSQVSPTGELFF | TGCGCCAGCAGCCAAGTTAGCCCCACCGGGGAGCTGTTTTTT
. | TRBJ1-5 | TRBD1 | TRBV7-2 | CASSRGQPNQPQHF | TGTGCCAGCAGCCGGGGACAGCCCAATCAGCCCCAGCATTTT
. | TRBJ2-2 | . | TRBV5-1 | CASSLTVNTGELFF | TGCGCCAGCAGCTTGACGGTGAACACCGGGGAGCTGTTTTTT